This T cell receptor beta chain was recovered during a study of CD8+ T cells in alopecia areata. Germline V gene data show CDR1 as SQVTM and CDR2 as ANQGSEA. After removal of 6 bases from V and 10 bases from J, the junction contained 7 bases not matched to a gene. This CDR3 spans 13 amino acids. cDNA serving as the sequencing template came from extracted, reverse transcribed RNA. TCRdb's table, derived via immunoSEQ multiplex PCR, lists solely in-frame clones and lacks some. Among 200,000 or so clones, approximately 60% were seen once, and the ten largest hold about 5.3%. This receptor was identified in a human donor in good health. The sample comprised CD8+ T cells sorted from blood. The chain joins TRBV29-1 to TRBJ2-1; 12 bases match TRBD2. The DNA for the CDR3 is TGCAGCGTCAGACTAGCGGGGGATGTCGAGCAGTTCTTC. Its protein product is CSVRLAGDVEQFF.